These 25 T cell receptor beta chains originate from one sample sequenced in a study of regulatory T cells in long-lasting Graves disease. Arm-PCR of CDR3 regions and iRepertoire HTBI primers were used to build TCR beta libraries. TCRdb independently ran MiXCR on the multiplex PCR reads; one entry per CDR3 protein. The sample comprises a few hundred thousand distinct CDR3 sequences, approximately 15% of which are singletons, and more than 15% rests with the top ten. The time point here: newly diagnosed GD, antithyroid drugs for less than 3 months. PBMC-extracted RNA yielded the TCR library. These data also formed part of another study, on T cells in Graves' hyperthyroidism and ophthalmopathy.

Sequencing used peripheral blood mononuclear cells (PBMCs), obtained at new diagnosis, from a patient treated with antithyroid drugs. The receptors here all came from a woman aged 45-59 years with Graves disease.

This clonotype turned up a few times. The chain combines TRBV5-1 with TRBJ1-1; 7 positions agree with TRBD1. The CDR3 is 14 residues long. CDR1 and CDR2 from the germline V gene are SGHRS and YFSETQ. Losses at the gene ends were 3 bases for V and 7 bases for J; bases not matched to a gene: 9. The CDR3 here is CASSSTGWEDEAFF. The CDR3 DNA is TGCGCCAGCAGCTCGACAGGGTGGGAGGATGAAGCTTTCTTT.

The table lists this clonotype with a few counts. The J gene is TRBJ2-3, the V gene TRBV14; D is unclear. The CDR3 length is 14 residues. Germline CDR1 SGHDN, CDR2 FVKESK. V lost 3 bases, J lost 3 bases, and 10 bases lay in between. Here the CDR3 DNA reads TGTGCCAGCAGCCAGGGAACCTGGACAGATACGCAGTATTTT. Translation: CASSQGTWTDTQYF.

This clonotype was found many times. The genes are TRBV4-1 and TRBJ2-1; D is possibly TRBD1 (6 bases). V was trimmed by 3 bases and J by 2 bases, leaving 17 bases between them. Germline loops: CDR1 MGHRA, CDR2 YSYEKL. This CDR3 is built from 17 residues. CDR3 residues: CASSQDKATGAYNEQFF. As DNA, the CDR3 is TGCGCCAGCAGCCAGGACAAGGCGACAGGTGCCTACAATGAGCAGTTCTTC.

Ten or more counts support this clonotype. The CDR3 protein is CASSPGTSGSSSSYNEQFF. In nucleotides, the CDR3 is TGTGCCAGCAGCCCGGGGACTAGCGGGAGTTCCTCCTCCTACAATGAGCAGTTCTTC. The chain combines TRBV5-8 with TRBJ2-1, with TRBD2 matching over 14 bases. Germline-derived CDR1 and CDR2 are SGHTS and YDEGEE. The J segment lost 0 bases and the V segment lost 4 bases, leaving 9 bases of the junction unmatched. The CDR3 spans 19 residues.

This clonotype came up many times. The chain combines TRBV10-3 with TRBJ2-7, with 9 bases lining up with TRBD1. The CDR3 has 14 residues. The germline CDR1 and CDR2 sequences are ENHRY and SYGVKD. V lost 4 bases, J lost 3 bases, and 4 bases stayed unmatched. The CDR3 nucleotides are TGTGCCATCAGTGCCCGGGACAGGGACTACGAGCAGTACTTC. Its translation is CAISARDRDYEQYF.

This clonotype was recorded many times. The CDR3 is CASSYQGGETQYF. The DNA for the CDR3 is TGTGCCAGCAGTTATCAGGGAGGAGAGACCCAGTACTTC. V is TRBV6-5 and J is TRBJ2-5; D is perhaps TRBD2 (6 bases). The CDR3 is 13 residues long. Germline loops: CDR1 MNHEY, CDR2 SVGAGI. V was cut by 3 bases and J by 4 bases, with 9 bases left in between.

This clonotype was seen a few times. The chain uses TRBV2 and TRBJ2-5; D is undetermined. Trimming shortened V by 6 bases and J by 3 bases, and 11 bases separated the two germline ends. The CDR3 covers 13 residues. The germline gives CDR1 SNHLY, CDR2 FYNNEI. DNA of the CDR3: TGTGCCAGCAGGGGTTCTGTGGAAGAGACCCAGTACTTC. Translated: CASRGSVEETQYF.

J is TRBJ1-5 and V is TRBV3-1; 7 nucleotides align to TRBD1. The CDR3 contains 15 residues. Germline CDR1 reads LGHDT; CDR2 reads YNNKEL (reference sequence). With V trimmed by 1 base and J by 5 bases, 5 bases remained unmatched. Here the CDR3 reads CASSQGGGGDQPQHF. In DNA, the CDR3 is TGTGCCAGCAGCCAAGGAGGGGGCGGGGATCAGCCCCAGCATTTT.

There are many counts of this clonotype. The V and J genes are TRBV2 and TRBJ1-5, with D unresolved. V dropped 4 bases and J dropped 5 bases, with 9 bases sitting between them. Germline assignment: CDR1 SNHLY and CDR2 FYNNEI. The length of the CDR3 is 13 residues. In nucleotides, the CDR3 is TGTGCCAGCAGTGCAGACACAGATCAGCCCCAGCATTTT. Translating gives CASSADTDQPQHF.

This rearrangement joins TRBV12-3 or TRBV12-4 to TRBJ2-1; 7 bases are shared with TRBD1. J lost 1 base, V lost 7 bases, and 19 bases had no gene match. This CDR3 has 19 residues. DNA of the CDR3: TGTGCCAGCACGAAAACATACGTACAGGGGATTCAATCCTACAATGAGCAGTTCTTC. Translation: CASTKTYVQGIQSYNEQFF.

This clonotype was counted only a few times. The CDR3 nucleotides read TGCGCCAGCAGTCGGTACAGGGGAGACACTGAAGCTTTCTTT. This sequence encodes CASSRYRGDTEAFF. The V and J genes are TRBV4-1 and TRBJ1-1, with 7 nucleotides matching TRBD1. V dropped 6 bases and J dropped 3; count of bases not matched to a gene: 7. Per the germline V gene, CDR1 is MGHRA and CDR2 is YSYEKL. CDR3 length: 14 residues.

This clonotype was seen more than once but under ten times. The chain recombines TRBV5-1 with TRBJ1-1, with 8 nucleotides matching TRBD1. CDR3 length equals 14 residues. Germline CDR1 is SGHRS and CDR2 is YFSETQ. Trimming removed 4 bases from V and 5 bases from J; junction bases left unmatched: 7. The CDR3 DNA reads as TGCGCCAGCAGCCCAGGACAGGGCCCTACTGAAGCTTTCTTT. Its protein is CASSPGQGPTEAFF.

This clonotype was counted ten times or more. The gene calls are TRBV20-1 and TRBJ1-5, with a weak D call TRBD1 (5 bases). The germline V and J ends were trimmed by 5 bases and 3 bases, with 11 bases remaining between them. Germline CDR1 DFQATT, CDR2 SNEGSKA (reference sequence). This CDR3 region has 13 residues. This chain's CDR3 is CSALKGPNQPQHF. CDR3 nucleotides: TGCAGTGCTTTAAAGGGGCCCAATCAGCCCCAGCATTTT.

In this sample, this clonotype turned up a few times. The chain joins TRBV20-1 to TRBJ2-1, with 9 bases fitting TRBD2. The ends lost 7 bases at V and 3 bases at J; junction bases unmatched: 7. CDR3 length: 14 amino acids. CDR1 and CDR2 from the germline V gene are DFQATT and SNEGSKA (reference sequence). CDR3 sequence: CSVRAGGLYNEQFF. CDR3 nucleotide sequence: TGCAGTGTGCGGGCGGGAGGGCTCTACAATGAGCAGTTCTTC.

This clonotype was seen more than once but under ten times. This sequence joins TRBV7-9 and TRBJ2-7; 7 nucleotides align to TRBD1. The ends lost 5 bases at V and 6 bases at J; junction bases unmatched: 13. The germline V gene has CDR1 SEHNR and CDR2 FQNEAQ (reference sequence). This CDR3 contains 15 residues. The CDR3 DNA sequence: TGTGCCAGCAGCCGAGCGACAGGGCCTTTAGTCGAGCAGTACTTC. Translation: CASSRATGPLVEQYF.

In this sample, this clonotype turned up many times. The CDR3 region is CASSDITSSYEQYF. Here the CDR3 DNA reads TGTGCCAGCAGTGACATCACTTCGTCGTACGAGCAGTACTTC. This rearrangement joins TRBV2 to TRBJ2-7; D is unresolved. CDR3 length: 14 amino acids. Trimming shortened V by 3 bases and J by 4 bases, and 13 bases separated the two germline ends. CDR1 SNHLY and CDR2 FYNNEI come from the germline V gene.

The chain joins TRBV7-2 to TRBJ2-7; a possible D gene is TRBD2 (6 bases). Trimming took 5 bases from V and 5 from J, leaving 16 bases between them. From germline, CDR1 is SGHTA and CDR2 FQGNSA. The CDR3 totals 14 residues. CDR3 DNA sequence: TGTGCCAGCAGCGCCAGTATGGGAGGCAACGAGCAGTACTTC. It is translated as CASSASMGGNEQYF.

V and J are TRBV10-3 and TRBJ2-7, with D perhaps TRBD1 (6 bases). The CDR3 consists of 13 residues. Per germline, CDR1 ENHRY and CDR2 SYGVKD. V lost 8 bases and J 2 bases, leaving 13 bases between the germline ends. The CDR3 DNA reads as TGTGCCATCGGACGGACAGAGACCTACGAGCAGTACTTC. As protein: CAIGRTETYEQYF.

This clonotype was seen a handful of times. The chain joins TRBV6-9 to TRBJ1-3, with 11 nucleotides matching TRBD1. The CDR3 is 17 amino acids. The V gene end was trimmed by 4 bases and the J gene end by 0 bases; junction bases not matched to a gene: 5. Germline V gives CDR1 MNHGY, CDR2 SVAAGI. This chain's CDR3 is CASSFGQGAHSGNTIYF. CDR3 sequence (DNA): TGTGCCAGCAGTTTCGGACAGGGGGCACACTCTGGAAACACCATATATTTT.

At least ten counts were recorded for this clonotype. The chain is built from TRBV27 and TRBJ2-5; no firm D call. V dropped 9 bases and J dropped 3 bases, with 20 bases sitting between them. CDR3 length equals 15 residues. Germline V gene data show CDR1 as MNHEY and CDR2 as SMNVEV (reference sequence). The CDR3 spells CASSAQIERKETQYF. The CDR3 DNA sequence: TGTGCCAGTTCTGCTCAGATCGAAAGGAAAGAGACCCAGTACTTC.

This clonotype was detected a few times. The chain joins TRBV14 to TRBJ2-1; D is unclear. Per germline, CDR1 SGHDN and CDR2 FVKESK. V was pared by 1 base and J by 13 bases, with 5 bases between. The CDR3 is 10 residues long. CDR3 region: CASSQVIQFF. As DNA, the CDR3 is TGTGCCAGCAGCCAAGTAATTCAGTTCTTC.

This sequence joins TRBV6-2 or TRBV6-3 and TRBJ2-1; TRBD1 matches 8 bases. Trimming removed 8 bases from V and 8 bases from J; junction bases left unmatched: 8. CDR3 length equals 13 residues. Germline assignment: CDR1 MNHEY and CDR2 SVGEGT. The CDR3 DNA reads TGTGCCAGCCGCCGACAGGGGATAGATGAGCAGTTCTTC. The encoded protein is CASRRQGIDEQFF.

The rearrangement links TRBV19 to TRBJ2-7, with D possibly matching TRBD2 (5 bases). The V gene lost 7 bases and the J gene lost 0 bases, with 10 bases spanning the gap. Germline assignment: CDR1 LNHDA and CDR2 SQIVND (reference sequence). This CDR3 region has 13 residues. CDR3 loop: CASMEASSYEQYF. In nucleotides, the CDR3 is TGTGCCAGTATGGAGGCGAGCTCCTACGAGCAGTACTTC.

The rearrangement joins TRBV5-1 to TRBJ2-7; D gene uncertain. Germline lookup yields CDR1 SGHRS and CDR2 YFSETQ. Trimming removed 4 bases at V and 3 bases at J, with 17 bases between. CDR3 length: 15 residues. CDR3 bases: TGCGCCAGCAGCCCGCTCCAGGTAGCCGGCTACGAGCAGTACTTC. As protein: CASSPLQVAGYEQYF.

This clonotype came up many times. The rearrangement uses TRBV12-3 or TRBV12-4 and TRBJ1-1; D is undetermined. The CDR3 runs to 15 residues. The ends were cut back, 3 bases at V and 6 bases at J, with 17 bases in the middle. The CDR3 region has the DNA TGTGCCAGCAGTTTTTTGGGGAACTCTGGCGCTGAAGCTTTCTTT. Translating it yields CASSFLGNSGAEAFF.